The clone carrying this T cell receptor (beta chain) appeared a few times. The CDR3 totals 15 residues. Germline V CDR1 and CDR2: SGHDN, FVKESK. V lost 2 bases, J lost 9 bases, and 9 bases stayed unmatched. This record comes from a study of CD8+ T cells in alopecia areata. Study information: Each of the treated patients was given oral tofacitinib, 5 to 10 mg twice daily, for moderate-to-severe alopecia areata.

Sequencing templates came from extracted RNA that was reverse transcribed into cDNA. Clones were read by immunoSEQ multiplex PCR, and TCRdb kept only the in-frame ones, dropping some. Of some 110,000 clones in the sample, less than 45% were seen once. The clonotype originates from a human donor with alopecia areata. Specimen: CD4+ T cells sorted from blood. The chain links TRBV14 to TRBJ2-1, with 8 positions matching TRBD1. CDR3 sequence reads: CASSQPRQGSGEQFF. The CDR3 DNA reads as TGTGCCAGCAGCCAACCTCGACAGGGGAGCGGTGAGCAGTTCTTC.